This T cell receptor (beta chain) was retrieved from a study of control samples from healthy donors and cancer patients. Between the trimmed V and J ends, which lost 5 bases and 1 base, there was a span of 19 bases. Looked up from germline, CDR1 is SGDLS and CDR2 is YYNGEE. The CDR3 has 17 residues. The table came from immunoSEQ multiplex PCR; TCRdb's copy has only in-frame clones and leaves some out. The profile shows about 130,000 clones, about 88% of them singletons. Sample: blood. The chain is built from TRBV9 and TRBJ1-3; D might be TRBD1 (6 bases). The TCR sequence derives from a man in his late teens or twenties in good health. The CDR3 region is CASRKGGTGISGNTIYF. The CDR3 DNA follows: TGTGCCAGCAGAAAAGGGGGAACAGGAATATCTGGAAACACCATATATTTT.